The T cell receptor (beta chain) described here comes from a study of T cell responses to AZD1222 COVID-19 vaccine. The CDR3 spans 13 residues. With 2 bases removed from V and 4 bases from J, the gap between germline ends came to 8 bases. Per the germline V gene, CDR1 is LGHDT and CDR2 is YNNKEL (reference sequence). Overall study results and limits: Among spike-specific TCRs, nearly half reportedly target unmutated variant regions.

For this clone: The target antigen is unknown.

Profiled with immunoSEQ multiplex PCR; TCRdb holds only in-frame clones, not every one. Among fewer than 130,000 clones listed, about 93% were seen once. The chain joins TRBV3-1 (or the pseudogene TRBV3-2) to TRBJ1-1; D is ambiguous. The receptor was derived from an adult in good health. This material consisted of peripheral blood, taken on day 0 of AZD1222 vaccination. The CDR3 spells CASSQLGITEAFF. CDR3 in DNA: TGTGCCAGCAGCCAATTGGGGATCACTGAAGCTTTCTTT.